Shown below are 15 T cell receptor beta chains from a single sample sequenced in a study of cytomegalovirus exposure and HLA in healthy donors. PCR used 60 Vbeta primers and 13 Jbeta primers. Libraries were prepared by immunoSEQ multiplex PCR; TCRdb keeps only in-frame clonotypes and omits some of them. The data hold 200,000 to 250,000 clones, with about 80% observed a single time. The sequenced sample consisted of PBMCs. Receptors originate from a woman in her sixties or seventies in good health and CMV-seropositive.

In this sample, this clone turned up once. The chain employs TRBV6-5 and TRBJ2-4, with 9 bases fitting TRBD1. This CDR3 contains 16 residues. The junction had 9 bases not matched to a gene; V was cut back by 2 bases and J by 7 bases. Germline loops: CDR1 MNHEY, CDR2 SVGAGI. This chain's CDR3 is CASSYVGTGRENIQYF. As DNA, the CDR3 is TGTGCCAGCAGTTACGTCGGGACAGGGAGGGAGAACATTCAGTACTTC.

The chain has TRBV28 and TRBJ1-6, with D perhaps matching TRBD1 (6 bases). The CDR3 extends over 19 amino acids. Deletions cut 5 bases from V and 0 bases from J, with 20 bases between. Germline lookup yields CDR1 MDHEN and CDR2 SYDVKM. This chain's CDR3 is CASSTHTGKVSSYNSPLHF. Here the CDR3 DNA reads TGTGCCAGCAGTACCCACACAGGGAAGGTTAGCTCCTATAATTCACCCCTCCACTTT. Filled out from reference TRBV28 and TRBJ1-6, the complete variable domain reads DVKVTQSSRYLVKRTGEKVFLECVQDMDHENMFWYRQDPGLGLRLIYFSYDVKMKEKGDIPEGYSVSREKKERFSLILESASTNQTSMYLCASSTHTGKVSSYNSPLHFGNGTRLTVT.

The chain couples TRBV7-2 to TRBJ2-5, with 8 bases that match TRBD1. The CDR3 has 16 amino acids. Germline CDR1 reads SGHTA; CDR2 reads FQGNSA. Trimming cost V 5 bases and J 1 base; bases outside gene matches: 9. The CDR3 spells CASSASSGTGQETQYF. The CDR3, as DNA: TGTGCCAGCAGCGCCTCTTCCGGGACAGGCCAAGAGACCCAGTACTTC.

This chain uses TRBV4-2 with TRBJ2-3; 12 nucleotides match TRBD1. The V gene's germline CDR1 is LGHNA and CDR2 YNFKEQ. This CDR3 is 17 amino acids long. V lost 4 bases and J lost 0; bases outside the gene matches: 5. CDR3 sequence (DNA): TGTGCCAGCAGCCCACAGGGACAGGGGGCCAGCACAGATACGCAGTATTTT. Translation: CASSPQGQGASTDTQYF.

The V call is TRBV28, the J call TRBJ2-2, with D perhaps TRBD2 (6 bases). The CDR3 loop spans 15 amino acids. The germline V gene encodes CDR1 MDHEN and CDR2 SYDVKM. Trimming cost V 7 bases and J 6 bases, with 18 bases left between them. Written as DNA, the CDR3 is TGTGCCAGCATTCTGGGTGGGACTGCTGCCGGGGAGCTGTTTTTT. This encodes CASILGGTAAGELFF.

The V gene is TRBV6-5, the J gene TRBJ2-7, with D hard to call. The CDR3 has 12 amino acids. In germline, CDR1 is MNHEY, CDR2 SVGAGI. Trimming took off 6 bases at V and 7 bases at J, with 13 bases between the two ends. CDR3 loop: CASRPDEREQYF. Here the CDR3 DNA reads TGTGCCAGCAGACCCGACGAGCGAGAGCAGTACTTC.

The chain recombines TRBV4-2 with TRBJ2-4; TRBD1 matches 7 bases. The V gene's germline CDR1 is LGHNA and CDR2 YNFKEQ. The CDR3 is 18 amino acids. J lost 0 bases, V lost 0 bases, and 8 bases had no gene match. The CDR3 loop is CASSQDRDRVIAKNIQYF. The CDR3 DNA sequence: TGTGCCAGCAGCCAAGATCGTGACAGGGTTATAGCCAAAAACATTCAGTACTTC.

The J gene is TRBJ2-1, the V gene TRBV27, with D perhaps matching TRBD2 (6 bases). V was pared by 7 bases and J by 3 bases, with 16 bases between. This CDR3 contains 15 residues. The germline V gene encodes CDR1 MNHEY and CDR2 SMNVEV (reference sequence). The CDR3 sequence: CASTRDSAFYNEQFF. For the CDR3, the DNA is TGTGCCAGCACCCGGGACTCTGCCTTCTACAATGAGCAGTTCTTC.

The chain employs TRBV10-3 and TRBJ2-5, with D perhaps TRBD2 (6 bases). Germline CDR1 is ENHRY and CDR2 is SYGVKD. The germline V and J ends were trimmed by 3 bases and 5 bases, with 13 bases remaining between them. This CDR3 region has 14 residues. DNA of the CDR3: TGTGCCATCAGTGACTGGCGGGATATGGAGACCCAGTACTTC. This sequence encodes CAISDWRDMETQYF.

This clone was counted only a few times. DNA of the CDR3: TGTGCCAGCAGCGTAGACAACCACTACGAGCAGTACTTC. The encoded protein is CASSVDNHYEQYF. The chain has TRBV9 and TRBJ2-7; the D is unclear. Germline loops: CDR1 SGDLS, CDR2 YYNGEE. The CDR3 has 13 residues. V lost 0 bases and J 3 bases, leaving 7 bases between the germline ends.

The J gene is TRBJ1-2, the V gene TRBV4-2; 8 nucleotides match TRBD1. The CDR3 sequence is 15 residues long. The ends lost 3 bases at V and 7 bases at J; junction bases unmatched: 10. Germline CDR1 reads LGHNA; CDR2 reads YNFKEQ. The CDR3 protein is CASSHQGEQGVGYTF. The CDR3 coding sequence is TGTGCCAGCAGCCATCAGGGGGAACAGGGGGTTGGCTACACCTTC.

The rearrangement links TRBV6-4 to TRBJ2-1, with 7 bases that match TRBD2. Germline CDR1 MRHNA, CDR2 SNTAGT. Trimming cost V 2 bases and J 10 bases; bases outside gene matches: 5. CDR3 size: 13 residues. CDR3 sequence reads: CASSDGERGEQFF. For the CDR3, the DNA is TGTGCCAGCAGTGACGGAGAGCGGGGAGAGCAGTTCTTC.

The chain couples TRBV7-3 to TRBJ2-7; D is possibly TRBD1 (6 bases). This CDR3 region has 15 residues. Germline V gives CDR1 SGHTA, CDR2 FQGTGA. Between the trimmed V and J ends, which lost 0 bases and 5 bases, there was a span of 14 bases. The CDR3 bases are TGTGCCAGCAGCTTAACGCAGGGGCAGGGGCACGAGCAGTACTTC. Protein product: CASSLTQGQGHEQYF. The full variable domain, in which reference TRBV7-3 and TRBJ2-7 provide the parts outside the CDR3, is GAGVSQTPSNKVTEKGKYVELRCDPISGHTALYWYRQSLGQGPEFLIYFQGTGAADDSGLPNDRFFAVRPEGSVSTLKIQRTERGDSAVYLCASSLTQGQGHEQYFGPGTRLTVT.

V and J are TRBV5-1 and TRBJ2-2; 7 bases fit TRBD1. The CDR3 runs to 14 residues. Trimming took 3 bases from V and 5 from J; bases not matched to a gene: 4. Germline-derived CDR1 and CDR2 are SGHRS and YFSETQ. The CDR3 here is CASSSVRGTGELFF. For the CDR3, the DNA is TGCGCCAGCAGCTCCGTCAGGGGGACCGGGGAGCTGTTTTTT.

The gene calls are TRBV12-5 and TRBJ1-5; TRBD1 matches at 8 bases. The V segment lost 6 bases and the J segment 6 bases; nucleotides outside the gene matches: 7. CDR3 length equals 14 residues. CDR1 and CDR2 from the germline V gene are LGHNT and FRNRAP. The CDR3 sequence: CASGLRTGTQPQHF. The CDR3 region has the DNA TGTGCTAGTGGCCTGCGGACAGGGACTCAGCCCCAGCATTTT.